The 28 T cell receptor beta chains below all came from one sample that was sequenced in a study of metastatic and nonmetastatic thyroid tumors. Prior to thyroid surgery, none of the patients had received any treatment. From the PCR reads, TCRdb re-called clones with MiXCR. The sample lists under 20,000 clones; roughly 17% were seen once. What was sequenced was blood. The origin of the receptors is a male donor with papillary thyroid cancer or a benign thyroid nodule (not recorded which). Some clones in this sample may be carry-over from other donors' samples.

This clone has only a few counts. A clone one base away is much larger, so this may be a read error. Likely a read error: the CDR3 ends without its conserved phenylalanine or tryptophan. CDR3 sequence reads: CASRGHSTGELFL. In DNA, the CDR3 is TGTGCCAGCAGGGGGCACAGCACCGGGGAGCTGTTTCTT. The chain links TRBV2 to TRBJ2-2; possible D gene TRBD1, 5 bases. Germline CDR1 SNHLY, CDR2 FYNNEI. Trimming took off 6 bases at V and 4 bases at J, with 9 bases between the two ends. The CDR3 covers 13 residues.

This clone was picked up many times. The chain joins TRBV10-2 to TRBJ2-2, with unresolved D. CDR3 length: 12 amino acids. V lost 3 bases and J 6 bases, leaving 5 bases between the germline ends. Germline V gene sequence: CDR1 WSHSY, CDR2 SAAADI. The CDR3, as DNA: TGCGCCAGCAGTGATCTAGCCGGGGAGCTGTTTTTT. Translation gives CASSDLAGELFF.

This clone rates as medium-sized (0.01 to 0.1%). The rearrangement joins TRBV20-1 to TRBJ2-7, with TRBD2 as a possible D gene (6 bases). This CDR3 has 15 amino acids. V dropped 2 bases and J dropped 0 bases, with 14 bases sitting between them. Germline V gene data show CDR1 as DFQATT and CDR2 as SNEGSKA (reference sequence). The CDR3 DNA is TGCAGTGCTAGATACCGGGACTCAAGCTCCTACGAGCAGTACTTC. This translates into CSARYRDSSSYEQYF.

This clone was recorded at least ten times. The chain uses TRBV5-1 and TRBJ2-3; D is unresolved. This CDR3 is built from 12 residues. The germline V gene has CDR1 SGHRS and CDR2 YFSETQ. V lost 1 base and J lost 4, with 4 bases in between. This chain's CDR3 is CASSLRPDTQYF. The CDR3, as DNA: TGCGCCAGCAGCTTGAGGCCAGATACGCAGTATTTT.

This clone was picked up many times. CDR3 bases: TGTGCCAGCAGCTTATTCAGGGTTGGGCCCGGGGAGCAGTACTTC. Translated, it gives CASSLFRVGPGEQYF. The chain employs TRBV5-6 and TRBJ2-7, with TRBD1 as a possible D gene (5 bases). CDR1 and CDR2 (germline): SGHDT, YYEEEE. The CDR3 covers 15 residues. V was trimmed by 2 bases and J by 7 bases, leaving 19 bases between them.

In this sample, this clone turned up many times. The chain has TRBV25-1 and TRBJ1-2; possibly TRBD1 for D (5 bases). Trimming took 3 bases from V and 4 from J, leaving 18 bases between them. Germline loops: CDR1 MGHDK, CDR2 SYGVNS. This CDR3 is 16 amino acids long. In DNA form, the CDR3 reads TGTGCCAGCAGTGAGGGGGGGACTCGTGGCTTCTATGGCTACACCTTC. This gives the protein CASSEGGTRGFYGYTF.

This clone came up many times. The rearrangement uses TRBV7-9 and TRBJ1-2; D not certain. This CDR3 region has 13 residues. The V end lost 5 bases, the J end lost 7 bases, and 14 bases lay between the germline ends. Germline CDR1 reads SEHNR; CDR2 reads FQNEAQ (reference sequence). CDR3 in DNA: TGTGCCAGCAGCCCCCGGGAGCTGGGTGGCTACACCTTC. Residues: CASSPRELGGYTF.

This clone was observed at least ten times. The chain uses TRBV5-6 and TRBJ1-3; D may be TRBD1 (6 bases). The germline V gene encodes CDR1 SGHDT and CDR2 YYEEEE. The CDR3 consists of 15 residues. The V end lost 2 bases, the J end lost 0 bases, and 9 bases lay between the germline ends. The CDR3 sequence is CASSLDRLSGNTIYF. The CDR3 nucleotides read TGTGCCAGCAGCTTAGACAGGCTCTCTGGAAACACCATATATTTT.

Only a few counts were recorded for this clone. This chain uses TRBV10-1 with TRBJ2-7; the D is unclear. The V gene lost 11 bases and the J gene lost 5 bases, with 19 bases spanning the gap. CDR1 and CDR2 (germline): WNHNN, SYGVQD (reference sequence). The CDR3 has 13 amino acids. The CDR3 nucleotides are TGCGCCGGACCAAATGAAGGCCCCCACGAGCAGTACTTC. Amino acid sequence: CAGPNEGPHEQYF.

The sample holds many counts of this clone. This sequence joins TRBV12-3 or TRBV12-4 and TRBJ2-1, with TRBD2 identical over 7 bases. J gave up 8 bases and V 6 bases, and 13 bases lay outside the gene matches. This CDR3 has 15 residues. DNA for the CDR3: TGTGCCAGCAGCCACACTGCGGGAGTCAGGGATGAGCAGTTCTTC. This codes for CASSHTAGVRDEQFF.

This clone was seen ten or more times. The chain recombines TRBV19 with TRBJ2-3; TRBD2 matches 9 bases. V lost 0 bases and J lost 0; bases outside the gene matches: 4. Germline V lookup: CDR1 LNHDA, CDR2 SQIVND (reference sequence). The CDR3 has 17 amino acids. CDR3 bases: TGTGCCAGTAGTATAGATGGCGGGAGGGCCAGCACAGATACGCAGTATTTT. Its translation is CASSIDGGRASTDTQYF.

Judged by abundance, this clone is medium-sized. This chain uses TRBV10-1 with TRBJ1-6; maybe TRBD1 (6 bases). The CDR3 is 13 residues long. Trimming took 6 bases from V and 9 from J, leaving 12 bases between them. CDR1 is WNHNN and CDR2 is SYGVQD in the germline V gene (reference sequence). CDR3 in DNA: TGCGCCAGCAGGAAGGAACAGGGTTCACCCCTCCACTTT. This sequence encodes CASRKEQGSPLHF.

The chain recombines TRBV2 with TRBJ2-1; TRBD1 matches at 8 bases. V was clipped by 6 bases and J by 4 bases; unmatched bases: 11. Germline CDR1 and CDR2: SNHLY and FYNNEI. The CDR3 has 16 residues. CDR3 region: CASSSSQGARYNEQFF. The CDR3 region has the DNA TGTGCCAGCAGCTCCTCCCAGGGGGCTAGGTACAATGAGCAGTTCTTC. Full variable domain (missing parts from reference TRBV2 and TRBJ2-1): EPEVTQTPSHQVTQMGQEVILRCVPISNHLYFYWYRQILGQKVEFLVSFYNNEISEKSEIFDDQFSVERPDGSNFTLKIRSTKLEDSAMYFCASSSSQGARYNEQFFGPGTRLTVL.

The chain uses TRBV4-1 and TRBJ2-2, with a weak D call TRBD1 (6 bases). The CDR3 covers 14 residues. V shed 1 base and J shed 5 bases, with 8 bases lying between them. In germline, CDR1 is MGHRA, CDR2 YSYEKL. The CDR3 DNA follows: TGCGCCAGCAGCCAAGGAGGGGGTACCGGGGAGCTGTTTTTT. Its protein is CASSQGGGTGELFF.

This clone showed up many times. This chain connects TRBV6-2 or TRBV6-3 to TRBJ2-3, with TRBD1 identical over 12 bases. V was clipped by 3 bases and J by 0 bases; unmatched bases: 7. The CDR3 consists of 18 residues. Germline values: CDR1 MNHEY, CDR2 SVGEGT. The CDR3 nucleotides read TGTGCCAGCAGTTATACGGGACAGGGGGCGCGGAGCACAGATACGCAGTATTTT. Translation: CASSYTGQGARSTDTQYF.

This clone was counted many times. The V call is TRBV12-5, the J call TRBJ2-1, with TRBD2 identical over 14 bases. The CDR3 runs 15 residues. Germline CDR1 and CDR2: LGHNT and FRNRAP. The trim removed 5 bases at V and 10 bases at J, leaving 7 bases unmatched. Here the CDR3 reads CASGPGTSGRLEQFF. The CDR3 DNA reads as TGTGCTAGTGGTCCCGGGACTAGCGGGAGATTAGAGCAGTTCTTC.

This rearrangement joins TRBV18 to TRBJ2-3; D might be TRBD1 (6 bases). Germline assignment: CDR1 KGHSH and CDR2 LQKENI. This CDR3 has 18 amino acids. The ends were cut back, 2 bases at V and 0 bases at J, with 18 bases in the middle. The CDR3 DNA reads TGTGCCAGCTCACCAAAAGAAGCAGGGGCTTTTAGCACAGATACGCAGTATTTT. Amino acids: CASSPKEAGAFSTDTQYF.

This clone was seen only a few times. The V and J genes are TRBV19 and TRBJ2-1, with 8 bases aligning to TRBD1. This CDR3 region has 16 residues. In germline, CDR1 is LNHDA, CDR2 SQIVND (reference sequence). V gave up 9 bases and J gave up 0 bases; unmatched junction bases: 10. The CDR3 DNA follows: TGTGCCAGCAATAGAGGGACAGGAAGCTCCTACAATGAGCAGTTCTTC. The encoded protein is CASNRGTGSSYNEQFF.

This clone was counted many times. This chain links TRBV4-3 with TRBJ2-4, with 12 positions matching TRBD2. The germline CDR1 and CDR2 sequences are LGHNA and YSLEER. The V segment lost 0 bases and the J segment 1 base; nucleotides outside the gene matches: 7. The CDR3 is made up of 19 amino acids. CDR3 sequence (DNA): TGCGCCAGCAGCCAAGAGTCTAGCGGGAGGGTTACGGCCAAAAACATTCAGTACTTC. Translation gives CASSQESSGRVTAKNIQYF.

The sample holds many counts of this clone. The CDR3 nucleotides read TGTGCCAGCAGTACTTTAATCCGGGACAGGAACACAGATACGCAGTATTTT. It yields the protein CASSTLIRDRNTDTQYF. The gene calls are TRBV28 and TRBJ2-3, with TRBD1 matching over 8 bases. CDR1 and CDR2 (germline): MDHEN, SYDVKM. V lost 5 bases and J lost 2; bases outside the gene matches: 12. The CDR3 runs to 17 residues.

The CDR3 is CASSLKDSPSYEQYF. In DNA, the CDR3 is TGCGCCAGCAGCTTGAAGGACAGTCCGTCCTACGAGCAGTACTTC. The V gene is TRBV5-1, the J gene TRBJ2-7; tentative D call: TRBD1 (6 bases). CDR1 and CDR2 from the germline V gene are SGHRS and YFSETQ. Trimming pared 1 base from V and 1 base from J, leaving 12 bases between. The CDR3 runs to 15 residues.

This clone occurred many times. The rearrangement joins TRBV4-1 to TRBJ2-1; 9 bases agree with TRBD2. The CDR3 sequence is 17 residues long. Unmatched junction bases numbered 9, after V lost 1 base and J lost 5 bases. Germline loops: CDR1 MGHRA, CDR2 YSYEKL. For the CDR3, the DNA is TGCGCCAGCAGCCAAGTCTGGTCGACTAGCGGACACAATGAGCAGTTCTTC. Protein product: CASSQVWSTSGHNEQFF.

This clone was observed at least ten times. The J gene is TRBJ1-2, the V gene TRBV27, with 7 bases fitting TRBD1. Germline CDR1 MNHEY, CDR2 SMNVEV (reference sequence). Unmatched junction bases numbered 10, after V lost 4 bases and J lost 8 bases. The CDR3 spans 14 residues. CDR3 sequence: CASSSGTVSGGYTF. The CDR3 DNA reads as TGTGCCAGCAGTTCAGGGACAGTAAGCGGGGGCTACACCTTC.

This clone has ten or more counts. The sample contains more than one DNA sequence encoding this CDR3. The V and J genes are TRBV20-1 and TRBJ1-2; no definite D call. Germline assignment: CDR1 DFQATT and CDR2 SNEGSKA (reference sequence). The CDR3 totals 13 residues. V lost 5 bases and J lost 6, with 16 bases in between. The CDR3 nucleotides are TGCAGTGCTTCCGGGCGCCTACGGCATGGCTACACCTTC. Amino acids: CSASGRLRHGYTF.

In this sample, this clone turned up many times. The CDR3, as DNA: TGTGCCAGCAGTCCACCGACTGGCCTCACCGGGGAGCTGTTTTTT. It encodes CASSPPTGLTGELFF. The rearrangement links TRBV28 to TRBJ2-2; D ambiguous. Trimming took 5 bases from V and 4 from J, leaving 14 bases between them. From germline, CDR1 is MDHEN and CDR2 SYDVKM. There are 15 residues in the CDR3.

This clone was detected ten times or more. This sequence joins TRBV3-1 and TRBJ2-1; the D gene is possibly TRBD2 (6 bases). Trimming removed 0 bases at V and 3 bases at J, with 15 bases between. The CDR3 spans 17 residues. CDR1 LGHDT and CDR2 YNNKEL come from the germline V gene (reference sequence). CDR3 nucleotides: TGTGCCAGCAGCCAAGAGGGGGGTTACAATCGCTACAATGAGCAGTTCTTC. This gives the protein CASSQEGGYNRYNEQFF.

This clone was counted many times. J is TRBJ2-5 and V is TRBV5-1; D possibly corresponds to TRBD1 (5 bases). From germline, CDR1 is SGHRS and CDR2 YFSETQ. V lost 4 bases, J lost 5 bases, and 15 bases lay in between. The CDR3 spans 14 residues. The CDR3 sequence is CASSATDSGETQYF. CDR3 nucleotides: TGCGCCAGCAGCGCGACAGATTCAGGGGAGACCCAGTACTTC.

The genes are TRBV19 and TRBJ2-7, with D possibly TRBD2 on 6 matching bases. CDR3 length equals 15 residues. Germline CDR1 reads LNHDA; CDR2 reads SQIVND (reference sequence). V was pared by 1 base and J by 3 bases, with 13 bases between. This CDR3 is CASSIGAGGVYEQYF. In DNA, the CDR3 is TGTGCCAGTAGTATAGGGGCCGGCGGGGTCTACGAGCAGTACTTC.